Reported below is one T cell receptor beta chain. V lost 3 bases and J lost 3, with 18 bases in between. Germline CDR1 and CDR2: MNHNS and SASEGT. This CDR3 contains 16 residues. The method was immunoSEQ multiplex PCR; TCRdb's version includes in-frame clones alone and lacks a portion of them. The sample consists of a few hundred thousand clones, roughly 90% of them appearing once. This sample stems from a study of blood T cell repertoires in COVID-19. The V gene is TRBV6-1, the J gene TRBJ2-7, with D tentatively TRBD2 (6 bases). The sequenced sample was PBMCs or T cells enriched from blood (not recorded which). The TCR was taken from a woman in her 30s who had recovered from COVID-19. CDR3 loop: CASSDRLGGVGYEQYF. The CDR3 DNA sequence: TGTGCCAGCAGTGATAGGCTCGGAGGGGTCGGCTACGAGCAGTACTTC.